A selection of T cell receptor beta chains follows, all from one sample in a study of blood T cell repertoires in COVID-19. Clones were sequenced by immunoSEQ multiplex PCR, and TCRdb holds only the in-frame ones, with some missing. The data hold roughly 230,000 clones, with 80% to 90% observed a single time. Sequenced material: peripheral blood. The source is a woman of 80 years or more with COVID-19, enrolled during active disease. Each CDR3 is given with its conserved first and last residue. Fields, in order: J gene, V gene, D gene, clone size, CDR3 DNA, CDR3 protein. The D gene is left open where the match is weak. Some rows mark clone size as missing; the rest say once, few, many or name a class of expanded clone.

J: TRBJ1-2; V: TRBV3-1/TRBV3-2; D: NA; size: NA; DNA: TGTGCCAGCAGCCAAGGCCCCGTAGGGCGCGCGGGTGGCTACACCTTC; CDR3: CASSQGPVGRAGGYTF
J: TRBJ2-3; V: TRBV27; D: TRBD2; size: NA; DNA: TGTGCCAGCAGGTCCCCCCCGGGGGGGGTCACAGATACGCAGTATTTT; CDR3: CASRSPPGGVTDTQYF
J: TRBJ2-6; V: TRBV7-6; D: NA; size: NA; DNA: TGTGCCAGCAGCTTAACAGGGCCCGGGGCCAACGTCCTGACTTTC; CDR3: CASSLTGPGANVLTF
J: TRBJ2-7; V: TRBV28; D: NA; size: NA; DNA: TGTGCCAGCACGAGCGAGTACGAGCAGTACTTC; CDR3: CASTSEYEQYF
J: TRBJ2-3; V: TRBV7-2; D: NA; size: NA; DNA: TGTGCCAGCAGCTTAGCGGGCCCCACAGATACGCAGTATTTT; CDR3: CASSLAGPTDTQYF
J: TRBJ2-1; V: TRBV5-6; D: TRBD1; size: NA; DNA: TGTGCCAGCATCCTGACCCGGACAGGGACCTACAATGAGCAGTTCTTC; CDR3: CASILTRTGTYNEQFF
J: TRBJ1-2; V: TRBV27; D: TRBD1; size: few; DNA: TGTGCCAGCAGTTTAAGGGACAGGGGGAGATCTAACTATGGCTACACCTTC; CDR3: CASSLRDRGRSNYGYTF
J: TRBJ1-1; V: TRBV18; D: NA; size: NA; DNA: TGTGCCAGCTCACCCACGGACAGTAAATTTACTGAAGCTTTCTTT; CDR3: CASSPTDSKFTEAFF
J: TRBJ1-5; V: TRBV6-6; D: NA; size: NA; DNA: TGTGCCAGCAGTTCGACCCCGGGTGAGCCCCAGCATTTT; CDR3: CASSSTPGEPQHF
J: TRBJ1-2; V: TRBV7-2; D: NA; size: NA; DNA: TGTGCCAGCACCTCAATTCTGGGGGGAGGTGGCTACACCTTC; CDR3: CASTSILGGGGYTF
J: TRBJ2-2; V: TRBV3-1/TRBV3-2; D: NA; size: NA; DNA: TGTGCCAGCAGCCAAGTCCAGACCGGGGAGCTGTTTTTT; CDR3: CASSQVQTGELFF
J: TRBJ1-2; V: TRBV7-9; D: NA; size: NA; DNA: TGTGCCAGCAGCTTCTTGGGGTCGGAGGGTGGCTACACCTTC; CDR3: CASSFLGSEGGYTF
J: TRBJ2-2; V: TRBV15; D: NA; size: NA; DNA: TGTGCCACCAGCGTCCGGGTTACCGGGGAGCTGTTTTTT; CDR3: CATSVRVTGELFF
J: TRBJ2-6; V: TRBV4-2; D: TRBD2; size: NA; DNA: TGTGCCAGCAGCCTCCAAGGACTAGCGGGGGGGCAAAGCGTCCTGACTTTC; CDR3: CASSLQGLAGGQSVLTF
J: TRBJ1-1; V: TRBV6-2/TRBV6-3; D: NA; size: few; DNA: TGTGCCAGCAGTTTCAAGCTCAACACTGAAGCTTTCTTT; CDR3: CASSFKLNTEAFF
J: TRBJ1-2; V: TRBV6-5; D: NA; size: NA; DNA: TGTGCCAGCAGTTACGTAGCTAACTATGGCTACACCTTC; CDR3: CASSYVANYGYTF
J: TRBJ1-4; V: TRBV5-4; D: NA; size: NA; DNA: TGTGCCAGCAGCTTAACAGGGAAGGGTAGTGAAAAACTGTTTTTT; CDR3: CASSLTGKGSEKLFF